This T cell receptor beta chain was obtained from a study of blood T cells in healthy people across ages. The CDR3 covers 15 residues. V shed 11 bases, J shed 6 bases, and the junction held 13 bases outside the gene matches. A J-beta primer mix and a sample-barcoded 5' primer were used in a second PCR of roughly 6 to 12 cycles. Every cDNA was tagged by a template-switch adaptor with 12 random nucleotides. Sequencing recovered at least 2.5 million CDR3-containing paired-end reads from each sample. TCRdb reanalysed the 5' RACE reads using MiXCR and keeps one entry per CDR3 protein. The repertoire has some 730,000 distinct CDR3 sequences, about 20% of them found once; the top ten carry roughly 22%.

This TCR was sampled from a man between 65 and 85 years old in good health. The sequenced material came from blood. This sequence joins TRBV12-3 or TRBV12-4 and TRBJ2-1; 10 bases line up with TRBD2. The CDR3 DNA reads as TGTGCCGACAATCAGCGGGAGGGACTTGGCAATGAGCAGTTCTTC. Translated: CADNQREGLGNEQFF.